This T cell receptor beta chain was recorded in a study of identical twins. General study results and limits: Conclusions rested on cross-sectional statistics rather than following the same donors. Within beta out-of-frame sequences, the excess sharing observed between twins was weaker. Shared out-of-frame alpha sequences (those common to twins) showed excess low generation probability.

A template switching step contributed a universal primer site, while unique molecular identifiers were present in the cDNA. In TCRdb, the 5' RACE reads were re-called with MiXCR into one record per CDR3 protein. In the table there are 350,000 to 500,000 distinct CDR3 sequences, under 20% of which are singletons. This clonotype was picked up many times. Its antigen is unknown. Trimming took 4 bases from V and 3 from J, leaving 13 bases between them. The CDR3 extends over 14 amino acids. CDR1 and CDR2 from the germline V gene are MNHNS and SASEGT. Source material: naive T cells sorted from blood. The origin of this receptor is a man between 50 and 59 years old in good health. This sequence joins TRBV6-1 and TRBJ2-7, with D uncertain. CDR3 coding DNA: TGTGCCAGCAGTGGGAGCAGCCTGGGCTACGAGCAGTACTTC. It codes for CASSGSSLGYEQYF.